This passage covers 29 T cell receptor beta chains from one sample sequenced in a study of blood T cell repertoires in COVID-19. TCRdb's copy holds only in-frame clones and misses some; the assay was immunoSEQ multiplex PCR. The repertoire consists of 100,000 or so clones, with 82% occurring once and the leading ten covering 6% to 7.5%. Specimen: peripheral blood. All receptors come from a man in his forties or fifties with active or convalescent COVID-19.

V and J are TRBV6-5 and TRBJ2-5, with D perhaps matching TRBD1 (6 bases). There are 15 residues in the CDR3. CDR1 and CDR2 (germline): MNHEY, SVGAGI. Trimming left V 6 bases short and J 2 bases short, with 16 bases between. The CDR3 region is CASRLQGPPQETQYF. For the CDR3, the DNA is TGTGCCAGCAGATTACAGGGTCCCCCTCAAGAGACCCAGTACTTC.

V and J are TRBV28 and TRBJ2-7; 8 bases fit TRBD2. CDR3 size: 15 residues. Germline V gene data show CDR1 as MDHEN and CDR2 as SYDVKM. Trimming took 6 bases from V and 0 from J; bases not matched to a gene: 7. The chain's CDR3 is CASSQSGGSSYEQYV. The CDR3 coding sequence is TGTGCCAGCAGCCAAAGCGGGGGTAGCTCCTACGAGCAGTACGTC.

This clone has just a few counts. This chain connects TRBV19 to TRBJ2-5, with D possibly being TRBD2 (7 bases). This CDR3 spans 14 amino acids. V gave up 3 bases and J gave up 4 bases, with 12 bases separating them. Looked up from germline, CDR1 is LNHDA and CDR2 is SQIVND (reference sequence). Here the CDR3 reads CASSIGGGRETQYF. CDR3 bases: TGTGCCAGTAGTATCGGCGGGGGCCGAGAGACCCAGTACTTC.

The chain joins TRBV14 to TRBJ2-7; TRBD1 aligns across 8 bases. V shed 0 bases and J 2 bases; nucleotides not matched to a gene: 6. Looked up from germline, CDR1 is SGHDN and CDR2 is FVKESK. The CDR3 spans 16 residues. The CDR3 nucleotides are TGTGCCAGCAGCCAAGATCAACAGGGGGACCCCTACGAGCAGTACGTC. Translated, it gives CASSQDQQGDPYEQYV.

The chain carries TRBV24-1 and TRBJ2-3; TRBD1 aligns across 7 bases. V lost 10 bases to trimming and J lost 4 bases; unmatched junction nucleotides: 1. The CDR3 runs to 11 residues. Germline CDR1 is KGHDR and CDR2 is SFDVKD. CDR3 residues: CATGGADTQYF. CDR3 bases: TGTGCCACAGGGGGCGCAGATACGCAGTATTTT.

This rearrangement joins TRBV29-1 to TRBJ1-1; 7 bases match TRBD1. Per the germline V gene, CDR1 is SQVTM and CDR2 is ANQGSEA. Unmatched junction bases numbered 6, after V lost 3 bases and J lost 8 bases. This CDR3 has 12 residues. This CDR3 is CSVDFQGVEAFF. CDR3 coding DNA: TGCAGCGTTGATTTCCAGGGGGTCGAAGCTTTCTTT.

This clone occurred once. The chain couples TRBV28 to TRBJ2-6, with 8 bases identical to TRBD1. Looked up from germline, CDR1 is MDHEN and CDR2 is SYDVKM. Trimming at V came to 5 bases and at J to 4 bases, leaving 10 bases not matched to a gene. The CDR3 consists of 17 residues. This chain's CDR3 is CASSPDRANAGANVLTF. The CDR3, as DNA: TGTGCCAGCAGTCCGGACAGGGCCAACGCCGGGGCCAACGTCCTGACTTTC.

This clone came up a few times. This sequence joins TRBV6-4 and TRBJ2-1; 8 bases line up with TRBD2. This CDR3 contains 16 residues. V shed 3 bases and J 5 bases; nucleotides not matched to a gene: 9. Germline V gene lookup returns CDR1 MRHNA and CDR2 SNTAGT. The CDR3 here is CASSETSGGENNEQFF. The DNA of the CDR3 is TGTGCCAGCAGTGAAACCAGCGGGGGTGAGAACAATGAGCAGTTCTTC.

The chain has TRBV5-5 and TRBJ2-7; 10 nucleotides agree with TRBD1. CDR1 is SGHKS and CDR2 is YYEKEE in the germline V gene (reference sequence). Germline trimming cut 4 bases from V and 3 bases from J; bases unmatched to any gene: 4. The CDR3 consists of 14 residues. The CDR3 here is CASSPGQGFYEQYF. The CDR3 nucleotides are TGTGCCAGCAGCCCGGGACAGGGGTTCTACGAGCAGTACTTC.

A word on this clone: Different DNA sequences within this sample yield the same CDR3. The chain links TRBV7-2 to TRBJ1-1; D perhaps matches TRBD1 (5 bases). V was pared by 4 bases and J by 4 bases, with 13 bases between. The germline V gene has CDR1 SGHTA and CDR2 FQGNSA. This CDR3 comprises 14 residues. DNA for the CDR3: TGTGCCAGCAGCTCCCGGCAGGGAGGCACTGAAGCTTTCTTT. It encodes CASSSRQGGTEAFF.

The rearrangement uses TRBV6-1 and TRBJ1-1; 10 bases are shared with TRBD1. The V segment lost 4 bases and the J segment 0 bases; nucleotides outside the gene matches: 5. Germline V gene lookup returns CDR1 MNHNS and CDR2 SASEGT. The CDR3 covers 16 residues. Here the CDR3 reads CASSGGDRGMNTEAFF. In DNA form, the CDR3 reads TGTGCCAGCAGTGGGGGGGACAGGGGCATGAACACTGAAGCTTTCTTT.

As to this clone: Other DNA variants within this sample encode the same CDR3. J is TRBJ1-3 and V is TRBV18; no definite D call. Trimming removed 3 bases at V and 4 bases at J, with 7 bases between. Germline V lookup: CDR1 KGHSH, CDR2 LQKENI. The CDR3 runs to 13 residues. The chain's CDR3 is CASSPGRGNTIYF. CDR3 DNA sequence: TGTGCCAGCTCACCGGGCAGGGGAAACACCATATATTTT.

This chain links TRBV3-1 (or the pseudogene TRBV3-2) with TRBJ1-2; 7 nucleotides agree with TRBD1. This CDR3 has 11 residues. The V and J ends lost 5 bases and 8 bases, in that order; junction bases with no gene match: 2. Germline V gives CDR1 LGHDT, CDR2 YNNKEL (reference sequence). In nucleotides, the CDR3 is TGTGCCAGCAGCGGGGGACAGGGCTACACCTTC. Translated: CASSGGQGYTF.

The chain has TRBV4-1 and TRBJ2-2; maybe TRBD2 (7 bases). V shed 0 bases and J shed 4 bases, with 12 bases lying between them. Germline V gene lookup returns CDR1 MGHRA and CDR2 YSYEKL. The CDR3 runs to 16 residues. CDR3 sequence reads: CASSQDPGGSTGELFF. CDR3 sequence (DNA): TGCGCCAGCAGCCAAGACCCGGGGGGCTCCACCGGGGAGCTGTTTTTT.

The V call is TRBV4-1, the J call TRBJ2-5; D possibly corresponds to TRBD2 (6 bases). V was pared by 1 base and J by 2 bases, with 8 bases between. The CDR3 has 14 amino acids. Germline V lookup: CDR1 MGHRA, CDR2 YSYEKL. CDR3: CASSQVGGQETQYF. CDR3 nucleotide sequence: TGCGCCAGCAGCCAAGTCGGGGGACAAGAGACCCAGTACTTC.

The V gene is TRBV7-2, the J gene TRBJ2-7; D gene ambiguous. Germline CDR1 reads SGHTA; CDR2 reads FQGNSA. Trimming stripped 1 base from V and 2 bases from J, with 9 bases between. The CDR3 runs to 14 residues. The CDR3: CASSLDSFTYEQYF. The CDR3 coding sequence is TGTGCCAGCAGCTTAGACTCGTTTACCTACGAGCAGTACTTC. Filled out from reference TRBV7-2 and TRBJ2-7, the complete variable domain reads GAGVSQSPSNKVTEKGKDVELRCDPISGHTALYWYRQSLGQGLEFLIYFQGNSAPDKSGLPSDRFSAERTGGSVSTLTIQRTQQEDSAVYLCASSLDSFTYEQYFGPGTRLTVT.

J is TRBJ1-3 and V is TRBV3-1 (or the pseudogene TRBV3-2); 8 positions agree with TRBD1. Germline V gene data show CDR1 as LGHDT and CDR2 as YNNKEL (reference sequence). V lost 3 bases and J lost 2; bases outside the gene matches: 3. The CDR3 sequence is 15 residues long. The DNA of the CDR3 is TGTGCCAGCAGCCAGCTACAGGGGGCTGGAAACACCATATATTTT. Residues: CASSQLQGAGNTIYF.

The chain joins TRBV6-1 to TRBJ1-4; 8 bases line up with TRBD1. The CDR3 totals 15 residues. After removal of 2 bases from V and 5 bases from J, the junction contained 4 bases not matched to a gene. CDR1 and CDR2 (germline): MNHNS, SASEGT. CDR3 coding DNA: TGTGCCAGCAGTGAACAGGGACAGGAAAATGAAAAACTGTTTTTT. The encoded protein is CASSEQGQENEKLFF.

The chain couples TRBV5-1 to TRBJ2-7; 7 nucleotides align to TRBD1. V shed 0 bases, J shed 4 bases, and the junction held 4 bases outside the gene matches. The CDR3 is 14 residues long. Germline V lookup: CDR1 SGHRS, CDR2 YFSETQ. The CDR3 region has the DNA TGCGCCAGCAGCTTGGAGGGGGCTACGTACGAGCAGTACTTC. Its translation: CASSLEGATYEQYF.

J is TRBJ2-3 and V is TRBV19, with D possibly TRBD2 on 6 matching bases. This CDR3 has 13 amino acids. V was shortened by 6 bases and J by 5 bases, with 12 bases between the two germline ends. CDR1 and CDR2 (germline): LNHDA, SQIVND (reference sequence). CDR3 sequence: CASRIGGGDTQYF. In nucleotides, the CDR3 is TGTGCCAGTAGGATCGGGGGAGGAGATACGCAGTATTTT.

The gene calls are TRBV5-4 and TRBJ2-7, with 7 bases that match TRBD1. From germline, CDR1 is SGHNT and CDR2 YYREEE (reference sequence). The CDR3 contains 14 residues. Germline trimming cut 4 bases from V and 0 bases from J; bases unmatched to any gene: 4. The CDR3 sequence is CASSRGQSSYEQYF. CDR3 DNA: TGTGCCAGCAGCCGGGGACAGAGCTCCTACGAGCAGTACTTC.

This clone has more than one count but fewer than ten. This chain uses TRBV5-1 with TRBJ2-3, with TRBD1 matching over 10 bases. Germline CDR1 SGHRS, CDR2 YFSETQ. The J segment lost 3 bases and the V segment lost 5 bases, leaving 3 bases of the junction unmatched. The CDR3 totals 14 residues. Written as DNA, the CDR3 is TGCGCCAGCAGGAGGGACAGGGGAACAGATACGCAGTATTTT. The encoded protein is CASRRDRGTDTQYF.

The CDR3 loop is CASSETGSGGGYTF. In DNA, the CDR3 is TGTGCCAGCAGTGAGACAGGGAGCGGGGGTGGCTACACCTTC. This rearrangement joins TRBV6-1 to TRBJ1-2; 7 positions agree with TRBD1. Germline V lookup: CDR1 MNHNS, CDR2 SASEGT. The length of the CDR3 is 14 residues. With 3 bases clipped from V and 7 bases from J, the junction kept 8 bases outside the gene matches.

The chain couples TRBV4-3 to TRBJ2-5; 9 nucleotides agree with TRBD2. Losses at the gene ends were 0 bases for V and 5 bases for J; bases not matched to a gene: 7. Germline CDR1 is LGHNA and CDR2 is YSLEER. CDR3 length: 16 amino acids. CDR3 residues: CASSQDISSGMETQYF. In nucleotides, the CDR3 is TGCGCCAGCAGCCAAGATATCTCTAGCGGGATGGAGACCCAGTACTTC.

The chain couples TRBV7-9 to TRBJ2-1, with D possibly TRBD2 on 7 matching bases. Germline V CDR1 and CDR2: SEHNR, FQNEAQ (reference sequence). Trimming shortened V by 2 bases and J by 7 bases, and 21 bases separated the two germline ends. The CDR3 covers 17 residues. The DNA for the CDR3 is TGTGCCAGCAGCTTACTTCTGGGGCGGGGGCCGAATAATGAGCAGTTCTTC. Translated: CASSLLLGRGPNNEQFF.

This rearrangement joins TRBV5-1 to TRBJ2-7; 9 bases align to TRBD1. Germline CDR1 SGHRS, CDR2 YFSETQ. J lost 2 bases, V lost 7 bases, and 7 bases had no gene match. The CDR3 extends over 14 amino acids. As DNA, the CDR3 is TGCGCCAGCGGAAAGACAGGGGGGGCCTACGAGCAGTACTTC. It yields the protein CASGKTGGAYEQYF.

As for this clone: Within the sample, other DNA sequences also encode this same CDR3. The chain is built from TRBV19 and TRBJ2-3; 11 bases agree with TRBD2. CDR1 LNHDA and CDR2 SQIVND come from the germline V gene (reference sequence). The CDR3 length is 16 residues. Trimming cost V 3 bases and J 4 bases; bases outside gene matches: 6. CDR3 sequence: CASSIRLAGGPDTQYF. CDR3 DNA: TGTGCCAGTAGTATCCGCCTAGCGGGGGGCCCAGATACGCAGTATTTT.

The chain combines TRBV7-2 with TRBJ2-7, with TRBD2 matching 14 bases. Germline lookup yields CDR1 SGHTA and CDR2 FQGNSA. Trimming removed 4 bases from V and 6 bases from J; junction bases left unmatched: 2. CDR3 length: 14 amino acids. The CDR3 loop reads CASSSGLAGGEQYF. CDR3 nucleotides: TGTGCCAGCAGCTCCGGACTAGCGGGGGGCGAGCAGTACTTC.

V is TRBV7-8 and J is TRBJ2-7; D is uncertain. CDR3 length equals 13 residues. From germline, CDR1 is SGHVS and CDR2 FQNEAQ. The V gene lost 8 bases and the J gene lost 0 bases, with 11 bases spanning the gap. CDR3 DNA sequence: TGTGCCAGCCGAGATCCGGGCTCCTACGAGCAGTACTTC. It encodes CASRDPGSYEQYF.